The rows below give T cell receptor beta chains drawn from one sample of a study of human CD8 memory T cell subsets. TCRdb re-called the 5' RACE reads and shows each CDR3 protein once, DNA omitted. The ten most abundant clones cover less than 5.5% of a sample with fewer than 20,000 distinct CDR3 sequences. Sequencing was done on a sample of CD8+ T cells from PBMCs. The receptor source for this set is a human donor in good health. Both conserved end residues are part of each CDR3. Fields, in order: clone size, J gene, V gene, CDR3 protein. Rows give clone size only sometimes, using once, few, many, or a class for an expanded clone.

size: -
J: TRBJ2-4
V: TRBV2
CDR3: CASSEEGHTLAKNIQYF

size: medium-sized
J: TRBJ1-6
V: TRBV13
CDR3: CASSLVGQGWNSPLHF

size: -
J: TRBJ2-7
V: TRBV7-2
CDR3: CASSLIAGGREQYF

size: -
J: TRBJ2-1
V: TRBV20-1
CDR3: CSLGGRDEQFF

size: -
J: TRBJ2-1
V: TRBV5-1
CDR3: CASSLDRPYDEQFF

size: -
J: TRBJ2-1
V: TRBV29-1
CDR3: CSVSPRDRGTNEQFF

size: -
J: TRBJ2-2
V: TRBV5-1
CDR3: CASSFGTGATGELFF

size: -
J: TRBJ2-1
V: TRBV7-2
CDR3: CASSLVNRGNEQFF

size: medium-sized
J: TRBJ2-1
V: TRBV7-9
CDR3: CASQARGNEQFF

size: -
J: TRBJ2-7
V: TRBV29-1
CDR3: CSVEDQPLGEQYF